One and the same sample provided the 7 T cell receptor beta chains below, sequenced in a study of blood T cell repertoires in COVID-19. TCRdb's copy holds only in-frame clones and misses some; the assay was immunoSEQ multiplex PCR. The sample has approximately 150,000 clones; approximately 90% are singletons. Sequencing was carried out using peripheral blood. These receptors all come from a woman aged 45-65 years with acute or convalescent COVID-19.

The CDR3 is CACHSPRSTDTQYF. The CDR3 DNA reads as TGTGCCTGCCATAGCCCCCGTAGCACAGATACGCAGTATTTT. The chain is built from TRBV30 and TRBJ2-3; D gene ambiguous. The CDR3 covers 14 residues. Germline assignment: CDR1 GTSNPN and CDR2 SVGIG (reference sequence). V gave up 6 bases and J gave up 0 bases, with 13 bases separating them.

This chain connects TRBV27 to TRBJ1-1; 7 bases are shared with TRBD1. Germline V gives CDR1 MNHEY, CDR2 SMNVEV (reference sequence). Trimming cost V 5 bases and J 0 bases; bases outside gene matches: 6. The CDR3 extends over 15 amino acids. The CDR3 protein is CASSVQGVMNTEAFF. CDR3 coding DNA: TGTGCCAGCAGTGTGCAGGGGGTTATGAACACTGAAGCTTTCTTT.

This chain uses TRBV9 with TRBJ2-3, with TRBD2 matching 11 bases. The CDR3 spans 15 residues. V lost 4 bases and J lost 4; bases outside the gene matches: 5. Germline CDR1 reads SGDLS; CDR2 reads YYNGEE. The CDR3 nucleotides are TGTGCCAGCAGCTTTAGCGGGAGGGCCCCAGATACGCAGTATTTT. This gives the protein CASSFSGRAPDTQYF.

The chain recombines TRBV27 with TRBJ2-3; 8 nucleotides align to TRBD2. The CDR3 totals 14 residues. CDR1 and CDR2 (germline): MNHEY, SMNVEV (reference sequence). Trimming cost V 6 bases and J 8 bases; bases outside gene matches: 10. The CDR3 sequence: CASRLTPAGGTQYF. DNA for the CDR3: TGTGCCAGCAGACTGACTCCGGCGGGGGGTACGCAGTATTTT.

The chain uses TRBV5-1 and TRBJ1-1; D gene uncertain. V lost 0 bases to trimming and J lost 1 base, with 7 bases between them. This CDR3 region has 14 residues. Germline CDR1 SGHRS, CDR2 YFSETQ. The CDR3 here is CASSLGSRNTEAFF. In DNA, the CDR3 is TGCGCCAGCAGCTTGGGTTCCAGGAACACTGAAGCTTTCTTT.

The chain is built from TRBV10-2 and TRBJ1-2; no firm D call. Looked up from germline, CDR1 is WSHSY and CDR2 is SAAADI. The CDR3 totals 11 residues. Deletions cut 10 bases from V and 12 bases from J, with 18 bases between. CDR3 protein: CATSNGPADTF. The CDR3 DNA reads as TGCGCCACCTCCAACGGCCCGGCGGACACCTTC.

This clone appeared many times. The same CDR3 also results from other DNA sequences found in this sample. This chain connects TRBV13 to TRBJ2-2; TRBD1 matches 7 bases. The CDR3 is 15 amino acids. Germline assignment: CDR1 PRHDT and CDR2 FYEKMQ (reference sequence). V was clipped by 5 bases and J by 1 base; unmatched bases: 4. The DNA for the CDR3 is TGTGCCAGCAGCCCACGGACAGGGAACACCGGGGAGCTGTTTTTT. Encoded protein: CASSPRTGNTGELFF.